The T cell receptor beta chain under discussion was sequenced for a study of T-cell memory formation after mild COVID-19. In the study overall: In these data, TCR clusters were largely donor specific.

5'RACE with constant-segment primers built TCRalpha and TCRbeta cDNA libraries with UMIs. TCRdb reanalysed the 5' RACE reads using MiXCR and keeps one entry per CDR3 protein. The sample yields approximately 400,000 distinct CDR3 sequences, approximately 18% seen once. Regarding the study as a whole: Pre-infection memory already had some responding clones, implying cross-reactive memory joined. CD4+ contracting clones lay mainly in CM and EM, CD8+ ones in EMRA.

Germline values: CDR1 SGHTA, CDR2 FQGTGA. CDR3 length: 16 residues. V trimming: 0 bases; J trimming: 5 bases; junction bases outside the gene matches: 5. Turning to this clonotype: Its specificity is not known.

This clonotype originated in a man aged 18 to 35 who had mild COVID-19 (a few samples of this study predate the infection). Cell type and time point are not known. The chain links TRBV7-3 to TRBJ2-2; 8 bases map to TRBD1. The sample taken for sequencing was PBMCs or a T cell subset sorted from them (not recorded which). CDR3 in amino acids: CASSLTRQGSTGELFF. The CDR3 DNA sequence: TGTGCCAGCAGCTTAACGCGACAGGGGTCGACCGGGGAGCTGTTTTTT.